The text below deals with one TCR beta chain. The junction had 4 bases not matched to a gene; V was cut back by 2 bases and J by 0 bases. The CDR3 covers 16 residues. Germline CDR1 reads SGDLS; CDR2 reads YYNGEE. Original processing notes: Reference gene primer amplification in the assay estimated nucleated cell counts. Using immunoSEQ multiplex PCR, the repertoire was profiled, and TCRdb retains in-frame clones only, with some absent. The V and J calls and clone size were taken over from that table, and D and trimming were inferred from the DNA. Of 90,000 to 130,000 clones listed, about 80% are singletons. These data belong to a study of blood T cell repertoires in COVID-19. Study-wide background: Acute and convalescent COVID-19 specimens originated in the United States, Italy and Spain. Sources were T cells, B-cell-depleted T cells, or PBMCs; the material itself was cDNA or gDNA.

The receptor comes from a woman aged 80 or over with active or convalescent COVID-19. The V call is TRBV9, the J call TRBJ2-1; TRBD2 agrees at 8 bases. Source material: peripheral blood. The chain's CDR3 is CASSVTGTSSYNEQFF. The CDR3 DNA sequence: TGTGCCAGCAGCGTGACCGGGACTAGCTCCTACAATGAGCAGTTCTTC.